These 13 T cell receptor beta chains came from one sample sequenced in a study of radiation and T cells in renal cell carcinoma. This table comes from immunoSEQ multiplex PCR, and its TCRdb copy is limited to in-frame clones, with some not included. The profile shows more than 60,000 clones, less than 85% of them singletons. Time point noted: blood 4 weeks post-SBRT, at nephrectomy. Sample treatment: 15 Gy SBRT to primary tumor, nephrectomy 4 weeks later. Specimen: blood, collected from a patient whose treatment included radiotherapy and nephrectomy. Receptor source: a woman aged 55-70 years with renal cell carcinoma.

This clone was observed a few times. This sequence joins TRBV6-6 and TRBJ1-5, with D unclear. The CDR3 is 12 residues long. V lost 9 bases to trimming and J lost 4 bases, with 10 bases between them. The V gene's germline CDR1 is MNHNY and CDR2 SVGAGI (reference sequence). The CDR3 sequence is CASADPNQPQHF. The CDR3 DNA sequence: TGTGCCAGTGCAGATCCTAATCAGCCCCAGCATTTT.

The genes are TRBV7-9 and TRBJ2-5; D gene ambiguous. The V end was cut by 1 base, the J end by 5 bases, with 8 bases between. The CDR3 loop spans 13 amino acids. Germline V gene data show CDR1 as SEHNR and CDR2 as FQNEAQ (reference sequence). The CDR3 sequence is CASSLESGETQYF. The CDR3, as DNA: TGTGCCAGCAGCTTAGAAAGTGGGGAGACCCAGTACTTC.

The chain combines TRBV6-1 with TRBJ2-1, with D tentatively TRBD2 (6 bases). V lost 6 bases and J 6 bases, leaving 9 bases between the germline ends. Germline values: CDR1 MNHNS, CDR2 SASEGT. CDR3 length: 12 residues. CDR3 residues: CASRGSGNEQFF. The CDR3 region has the DNA TGTGCCAGCAGAGGTAGCGGCAATGAGCAGTTCTTC.

This chain connects TRBV6-1 to TRBJ1-2; D call uncertain. CDR3 length: 16 amino acids. Trimming cost V 2 bases and J 1 base, with 14 bases left between them. Germline V gene sequence: CDR1 MNHNS, CDR2 SASEGT. CDR3 in DNA: TGTGCCAGCAGTGAAAATTTATATAACGGTAACTATGGCTACACCTTC. Encoded protein: CASSENLYNGNYGYTF.

The chain's CDR3 is CASSLGWEQFF. In nucleotides, the CDR3 is TGTGCCAGCAGTTTAGGGTGGGAGCAGTTCTTC. The V call is TRBV27, the J call TRBJ2-1; D not certain. This CDR3 comprises 11 residues. Per the germline V gene, CDR1 is MNHEY and CDR2 is SMNVEV (reference sequence). V gave up 2 bases and J gave up 10 bases, with 6 bases separating them.

The chain has TRBV28 and TRBJ1-2; maybe TRBD1 (5 bases). V dropped 10 bases and J dropped 3 bases, with 15 bases sitting between them. Germline V gives CDR1 MDHEN, CDR2 SYDVKM. This CDR3 contains 13 residues. In nucleotides, the CDR3 is TGTGCCAACTCGGGGGGATTGGACTATGGCTACACCTTC. Amino acid sequence: CANSGGLDYGYTF.

The V and J genes are TRBV19 and TRBJ2-2; 10 positions match TRBD2. The length of the CDR3 is 17 residues. The V and J ends lost 4 bases and 6 bases, in that order; junction bases with no gene match: 11. Per germline, CDR1 LNHDA and CDR2 SQIVND (reference sequence). As DNA, the CDR3 is TGTGCCAGTAGTAAAGGACCTAGCGGGAGTAGATCCGGGGAGCTGTTTTTT. Translated: CASSKGPSGSRSGELFF.

The chain employs TRBV7-2 and TRBJ2-2; unclear D gene. The CDR3 runs 15 residues. Germline V gene data show CDR1 as SGHTA and CDR2 as FQGNSA. The V end was cut by 1 base, the J end by 5 bases, with 11 bases between. The CDR3 sequence: CASSLEVVLTGELFF. In DNA, the CDR3 is TGTGCCAGCAGCTTAGAGGTCGTCTTAACCGGGGAGCTGTTTTTT.

The chain has TRBV5-1 and TRBJ2-3; TRBD1 or TRBD2 may be the D gene (7 bases each). The CDR3 consists of 16 residues. Looked up from germline, CDR1 is SGHRS and CDR2 is YFSETQ. With 4 bases removed from V and 0 bases from J, the gap between germline ends came to 15 bases. In DNA, the CDR3 is TGCGCCAGCAGCAGCGGGACAGCAACTAGCACAGATACGCAGTATTTT. Protein sequence: CASSSGTATSTDTQYF. The variable domain in full, completed from reference TRBV5-1 and TRBJ2-3, reads KAGVTQTPRYLIKTRGQQVTLSCSPISGHRSVSWYQQTPGQGLQFLFEYFSETQRNKGNFPGRFSGRQFSNSRSEMNVSTLELGDSALYLCASSSGTATSTDTQYFGPGTRLTVL.

V gene TRBV7-3 combines with J gene TRBJ2-1, with TRBD2 matching over 9 bases. V was pared by 2 bases and J by 9 bases, with 8 bases of the junction left unmatched. This CDR3 has 15 residues. Germline CDR1 reads SGHTA; CDR2 reads FQGTGA. This chain's CDR3 is CASSLRREGRGEQFF. CDR3 nucleotides: TGTGCCAGCAGCTTACGGCGGGAGGGCCGGGGTGAGCAGTTCTTC.

This chain joins TRBV29-1 and TRBJ1-5; no firm D call. Germline V gives CDR1 SQVTM, CDR2 ANQGSEA. CDR3 length: 15 residues. Trimming stripped 4 bases from V and 1 base from J, with 14 bases between. The CDR3: CSVGIDSSSNQPQHF. CDR3 in DNA: TGCAGCGTTGGGATTGACTCTAGCAGCAATCAGCCCCAGCATTTT.

The rearrangement joins TRBV6-5 to TRBJ1-1; TRBD1 agrees at 7 bases. With V trimmed by 0 bases and J by 4 bases, 5 bases remained unmatched. CDR3 size: 15 residues. Germline CDR1 MNHEY, CDR2 SVGAGI. CDR3 DNA sequence: TGTGCCAGCAGTTACTCGTATTCAGGGGGCACTGAAGCTTTCTTT. It is translated as CASSYSYSGGTEAFF.

The genes are TRBV7-2 and TRBJ2-5; D remains unclear. V lost 1 base, J lost 5 bases, and 8 bases lay in between. CDR3 length: 13 amino acids. Germline CDR1 reads SGHTA; CDR2 reads FQGNSA. CDR3 amino acids: CASSLGGKETQYF. The CDR3 bases are TGTGCCAGCAGCTTAGGTGGGAAGGAGACCCAGTACTTC.